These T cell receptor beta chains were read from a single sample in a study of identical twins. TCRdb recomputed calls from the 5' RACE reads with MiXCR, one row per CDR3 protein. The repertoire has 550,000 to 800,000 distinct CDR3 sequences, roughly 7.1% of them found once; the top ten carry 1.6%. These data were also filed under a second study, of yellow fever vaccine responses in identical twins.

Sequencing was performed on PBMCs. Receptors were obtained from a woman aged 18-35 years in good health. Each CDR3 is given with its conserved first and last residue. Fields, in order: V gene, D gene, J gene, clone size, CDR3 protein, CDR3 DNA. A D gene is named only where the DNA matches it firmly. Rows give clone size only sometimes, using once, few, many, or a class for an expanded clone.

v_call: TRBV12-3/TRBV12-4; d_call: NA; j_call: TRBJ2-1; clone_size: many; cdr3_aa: CASRVGGTGEQFF; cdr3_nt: TGTGCCAGCAGGGTAGGGGGTACAGGGGAGCAGTTCTTC
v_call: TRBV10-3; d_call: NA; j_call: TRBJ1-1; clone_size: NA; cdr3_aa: CAIMGEYNTEAFF; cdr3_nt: TGTGCCATCATGGGGGAGTATAACACTGAAGCTTTCTTT
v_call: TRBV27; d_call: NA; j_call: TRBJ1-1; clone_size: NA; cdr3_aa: CASSPEKTFTEAFF; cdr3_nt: TGTGCCAGCAGCCCCGAAAAGACCTTCACTGAAGCTTTCTTT
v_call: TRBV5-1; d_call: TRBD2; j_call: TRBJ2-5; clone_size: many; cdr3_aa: CASSLAGTIRETQYF; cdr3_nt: TGCGCCAGCAGCCTAGCAGGGACTATCCGGGAGACCCAGTACTTC
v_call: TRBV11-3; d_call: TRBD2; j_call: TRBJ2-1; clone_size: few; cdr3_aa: CASSRNGLAGWNEQFF; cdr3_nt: TGTGCCAGCAGCCGGAACGGACTAGCGGGATGGAATGAGCAGTTCTTC
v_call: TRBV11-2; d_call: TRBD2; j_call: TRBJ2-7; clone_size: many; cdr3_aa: CASSLGTSYEQYF; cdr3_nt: TGTGCCAGCAGTTTAGGGACTAGCTACGAGCAGTACTTC
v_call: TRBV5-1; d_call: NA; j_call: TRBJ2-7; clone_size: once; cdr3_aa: CASSRPDLGSYEQYF; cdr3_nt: TGCGCCAGCAGCCGTCCGGACCTCGGCTCCTACGAGCAGTACTTC
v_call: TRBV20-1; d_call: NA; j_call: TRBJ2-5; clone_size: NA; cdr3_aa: CSARGGGETQYF; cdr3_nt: TGCAGTGCTAGAGGCGGGGGCGAGACCCAGTACTTC
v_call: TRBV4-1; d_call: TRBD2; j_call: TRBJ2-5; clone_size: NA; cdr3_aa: CASSQGLSGGASGRKHHF; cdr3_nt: TGCGCCAGCAGCCAAGGTCTCAGCGGGGGGGCATCGGGGAGAAAACACCACTTC
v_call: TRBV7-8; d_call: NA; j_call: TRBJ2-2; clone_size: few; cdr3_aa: CASSTRTSDGELFF; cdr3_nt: TGTGCCAGCAGCACCCGGACGTCAGACGGGGAGCTGTTTTTT
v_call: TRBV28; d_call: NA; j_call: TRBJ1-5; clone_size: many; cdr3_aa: CASSFPGNQPQHF; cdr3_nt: TGTGCCAGCAGTTTTCCGGGCAATCAGCCCCAGCATTTT
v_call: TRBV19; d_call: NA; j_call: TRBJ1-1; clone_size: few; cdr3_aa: CASSLGAEVNTEAFF; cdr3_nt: TGTGCCAGTAGCCTGGGGGCAGAGGTGAACACTGAAGCTTTCTTT
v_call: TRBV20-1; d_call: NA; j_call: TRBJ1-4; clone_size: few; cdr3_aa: CSAPKGQPGGELFF; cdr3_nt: TGCAGTGCTCCCAAGGGCCAACCCGGGGGGGAACTGTTTTTT
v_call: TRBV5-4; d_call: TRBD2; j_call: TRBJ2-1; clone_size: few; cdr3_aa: CASSPMTSGSSNEQFF; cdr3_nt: TGTGCCAGCAGCCCGATGACTAGCGGGAGTTCCAATGAGCAGTTCTTC
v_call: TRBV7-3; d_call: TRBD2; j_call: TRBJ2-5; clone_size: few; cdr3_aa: CASSPGTSGMGETQYF; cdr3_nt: TGTGCCAGCAGCCCCGGGACTAGCGGGATGGGAGAGACCCAGTACTTC
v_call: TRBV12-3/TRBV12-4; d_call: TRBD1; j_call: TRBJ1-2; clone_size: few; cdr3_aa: CASSSSTGGELGGYTF; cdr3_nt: TGTGCCAGCAGCTCCAGTACAGGGGGCGAGCTTGGTGGCTACACCTTC
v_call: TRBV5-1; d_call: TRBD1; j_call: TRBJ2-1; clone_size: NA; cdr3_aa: CASSLVGTGYNEQFF; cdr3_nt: TGCGCCAGCAGCTTGGTCGGGACAGGGTACAATGAGCAGTTCTTC
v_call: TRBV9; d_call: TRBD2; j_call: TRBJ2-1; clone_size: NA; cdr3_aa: CASSAPQGLGLAGGSSEQFF; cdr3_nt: TGTGCCAGCAGCGCGCCCCAGGGACTAGGACTAGCGGGAGGGTCCTCTGAGCAGTTCTTC
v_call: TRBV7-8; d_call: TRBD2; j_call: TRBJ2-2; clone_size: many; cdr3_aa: CASSLWVSGDKRTNTGELFF; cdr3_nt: TGTGCCAGCAGCTTATGGGTTAGCGGGGATAAACGGACAAACACCGGGGAGCTGTTTTTT
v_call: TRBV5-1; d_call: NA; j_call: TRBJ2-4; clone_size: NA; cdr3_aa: CASSPSLLSDKNIQYF; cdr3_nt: TGCGCCAGCAGCCCAAGCCTGTTATCGGACAAAAACATTCAGTACTTC
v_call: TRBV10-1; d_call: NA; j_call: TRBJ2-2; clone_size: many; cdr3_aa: CASSAGGTNTGELFF; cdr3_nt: TGCGCCAGCAGTGCCGGCGGTACGAACACCGGGGAGCTGTTTTTT
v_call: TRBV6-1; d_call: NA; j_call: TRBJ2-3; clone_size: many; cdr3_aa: CAARESSTDTQYF; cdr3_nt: TGTGCCGCACGGGAGTCCAGCACAGATACGCAGTATTTT
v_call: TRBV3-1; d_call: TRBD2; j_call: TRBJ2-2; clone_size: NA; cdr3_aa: CASSPIAGVSTGELFF; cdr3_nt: TGTGCCAGCAGCCCTATAGCGGGAGTTTCAACCGGGGAGCTGTTTTTT
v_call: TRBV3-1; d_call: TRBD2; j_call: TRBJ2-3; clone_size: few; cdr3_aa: CASSSGTSGNSDTQYF; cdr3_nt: TGTGCCAGCAGCTCCGGGACTAGCGGGAATTCGGATACGCAGTATTTT
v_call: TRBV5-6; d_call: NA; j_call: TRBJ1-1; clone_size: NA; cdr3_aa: CASSLLGELNTEAFF; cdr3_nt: TGTGCCAGCAGCTTGTTGGGGGAATTAAACACTGAAGCTTTCTTT
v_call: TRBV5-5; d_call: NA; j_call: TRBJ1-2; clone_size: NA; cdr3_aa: CASSFGTSGYGYTF; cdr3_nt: TGTGCCAGCAGCTTTGGGACGTCGGGCTATGGCTACACCTTC
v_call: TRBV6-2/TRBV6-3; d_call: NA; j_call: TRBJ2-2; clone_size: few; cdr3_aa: CASQLWGGSGELFF; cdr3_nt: TGTGCCAGCCAGTTGTGGGGGGGCTCCGGGGAGCTGTTTTTT
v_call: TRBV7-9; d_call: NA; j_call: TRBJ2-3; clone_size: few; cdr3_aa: CASSLATGTDTQYF; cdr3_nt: TGTGCCAGCAGCTTAGCGACCGGCACAGATACGCAGTATTTT
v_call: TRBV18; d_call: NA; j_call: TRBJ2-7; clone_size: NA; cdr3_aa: CASSERPVFGVEQYF; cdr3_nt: TGTGCCAGCTCGGAACGGCCGGTCTTCGGCGTCGAGCAGTACTTC
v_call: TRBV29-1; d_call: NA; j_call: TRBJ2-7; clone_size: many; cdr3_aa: CSVEGGTYEQYF; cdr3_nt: TGCAGCGTTGAAGGGGGCACCTACGAGCAGTACTTC
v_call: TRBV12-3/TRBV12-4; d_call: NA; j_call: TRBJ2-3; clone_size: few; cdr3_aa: CASSLAGRGRTDTQYF; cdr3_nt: TGTGCCAGCAGTTTAGCCGGACGGGGCCGCACAGATACGCAGTATTTT
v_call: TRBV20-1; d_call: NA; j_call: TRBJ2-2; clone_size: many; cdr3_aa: CSAREPGTANTGELFF; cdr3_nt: TGCAGTGCTAGAGAACCCGGGACGGCCAACACCGGGGAGCTGTTTTTT
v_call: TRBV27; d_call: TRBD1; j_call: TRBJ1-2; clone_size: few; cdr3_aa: CASTMTGGNNYGYTF; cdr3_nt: TGTGCCAGCACCATGACAGGGGGCAATAACTATGGCTACACCTTC
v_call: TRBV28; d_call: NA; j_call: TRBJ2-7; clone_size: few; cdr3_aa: CASSLYTIAGGYEQYF; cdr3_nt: TGTGCCAGCAGTTTATACACCATAGCAGGTGGCTACGAGCAGTACTTC
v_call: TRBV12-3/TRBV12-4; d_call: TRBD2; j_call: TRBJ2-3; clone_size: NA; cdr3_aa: CASSVSREGDTQYF; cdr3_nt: TGTGCCAGCAGTGTTAGCAGGGAGGGAGATACGCAGTATTTT
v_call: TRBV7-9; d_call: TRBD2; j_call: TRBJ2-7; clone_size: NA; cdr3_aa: CASSPRAGGPDEQYF; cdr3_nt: TGTGCCAGCAGCCCAAGAGCGGGAGGCCCGGACGAGCAGTACTTC
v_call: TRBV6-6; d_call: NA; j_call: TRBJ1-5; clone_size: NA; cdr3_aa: CASRLSLGQPQHF; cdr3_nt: TGTGCCAGCAGACTGAGCCTAGGTCAGCCCCAGCATTTT
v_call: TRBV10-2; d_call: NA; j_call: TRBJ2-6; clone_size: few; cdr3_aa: CASCPNSGANVLTF; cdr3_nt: TGCGCCAGCTGTCCTAACTCTGGGGCCAACGTCCTGACTTTC
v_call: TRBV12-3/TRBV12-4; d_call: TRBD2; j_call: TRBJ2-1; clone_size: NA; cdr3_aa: CASNPSGGGNEQFF; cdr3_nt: TGTGCCAGCAACCCTAGCGGAGGTGGCAATGAGCAGTTCTTC
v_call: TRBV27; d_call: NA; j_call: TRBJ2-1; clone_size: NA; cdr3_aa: CASSLGDPLYNEQFF; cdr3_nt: TGTGCCAGCAGTTTAGGCGATCCCCTATACAATGAGCAGTTCTTC
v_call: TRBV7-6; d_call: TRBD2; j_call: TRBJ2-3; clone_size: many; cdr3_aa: CASSLERGGTQYF; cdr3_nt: TGTGCCAGCAGCTTAGAACGGGGGGGCACGCAGTATTTT
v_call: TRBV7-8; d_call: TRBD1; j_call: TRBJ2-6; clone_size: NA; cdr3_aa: CASSLGTGSPGANVLTF; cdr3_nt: TGTGCCAGCAGCTTAGGGACAGGGTCCCCTGGGGCCAACGTCCTGACTTTC